This TCR beta chain emerged from a study of radiation and T cells in renal cell carcinoma. The time point here: blood 4 weeks post-SBRT, at nephrectomy. Treatment meaning: 15 Gy SBRT to primary tumor, nephrectomy 4 weeks later. Some clones are missing from TCRdb's copy, which holds only in-frame ones; the method was immunoSEQ multiplex PCR. Of roughly 58,000 clones in the sample, over 65% were seen once. This CDR3 comprises 12 residues. V was clipped by 4 bases and J by 5 bases, with 8 bases between them. CDR1 is SGHDN, CDR2 FVKESK, per germline. The clonotype originates from a man in his sixties with renal cell carcinoma. V and J are TRBV14 and TRBJ2-5; D gene uncertain. Sequenced material: blood, taken from a patient whose treatment included radiotherapy and nephrectomy. The CDR3 DNA follows: TGTGCCAGCAGCCTTGGGCGGGAGACCCAGTACTTC. Its translation: CASSLGRETQYF. Full variable domain (outside the CDR3, taken from reference TRBV14 and TRBJ2-5): EAGVTQFPSHSVIEKGQTVTLRCDPISGHDNLYWYRRVMGKEIKFLLHFVKESKQDESGMPNNRFLAERTGGTYSTLKVQPAELEDSGVYFCASSLGRETQYFGPGTRLLVL.